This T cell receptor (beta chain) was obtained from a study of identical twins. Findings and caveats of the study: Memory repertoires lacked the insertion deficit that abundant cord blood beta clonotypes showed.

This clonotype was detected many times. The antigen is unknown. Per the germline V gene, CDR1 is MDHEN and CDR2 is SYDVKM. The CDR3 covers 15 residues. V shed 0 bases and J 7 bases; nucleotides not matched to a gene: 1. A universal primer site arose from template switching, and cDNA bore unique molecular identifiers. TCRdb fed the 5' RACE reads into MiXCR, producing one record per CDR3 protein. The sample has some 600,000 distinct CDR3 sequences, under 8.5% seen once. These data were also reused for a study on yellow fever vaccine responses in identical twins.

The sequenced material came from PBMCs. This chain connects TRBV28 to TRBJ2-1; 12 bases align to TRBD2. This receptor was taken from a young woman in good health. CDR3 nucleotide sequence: TGTGCCAGCAGTTTATGGCTAGCGGGAGGGAATGAGCAGTTCTTC. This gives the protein CASSLWLAGGNEQFF.